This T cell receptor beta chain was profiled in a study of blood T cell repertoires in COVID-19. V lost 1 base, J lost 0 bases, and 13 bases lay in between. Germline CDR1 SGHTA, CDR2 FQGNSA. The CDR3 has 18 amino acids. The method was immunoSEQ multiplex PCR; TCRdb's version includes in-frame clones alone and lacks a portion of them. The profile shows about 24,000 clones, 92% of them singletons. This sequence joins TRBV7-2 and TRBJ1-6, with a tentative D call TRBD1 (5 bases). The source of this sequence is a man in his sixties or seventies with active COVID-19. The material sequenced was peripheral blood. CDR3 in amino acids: CASSLGWGLSSYNSPLHF. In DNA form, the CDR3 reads TGTGCCAGCAGCTTAGGGTGGGGCTTAAGCTCCTATAATTCACCCCTCCACTTT.